The subject of this entry is one TCR beta chain. Its antigen is not known. The data were taken from a study of blood T cells in healthy people across ages. Points from the study as a whole: Age brought a roughly linear fall in TCR beta diversity measured per million T cells. Since the PBMCs were unsorted, naive and antigen-experienced cells could not be conclusively compared.

A second PCR, run for roughly 6 to 11 cycles, used a sample-barcoded 5' primer plus a J-beta primer mix. Each cDNA molecule, via a template-switch adaptor with 12 random nucleotides, was tagged. MiXCR was run by TCRdb on the 5' RACE reads, yielding one entry per CDR3 protein. The sample has about 580,000 distinct CDR3 sequences; around 48% are singletons. V lost 5 bases, J lost 4 bases, and 6 bases stayed unmatched. The CDR3 consists of 14 residues. The rearrangement joins TRBV12-3 or TRBV12-4 to TRBJ2-5, with TRBD2 matching 8 bases. Source material: blood. The TCR was taken from a man aged 80 or over in good health. CDR3: CASSPGLASETQYF. CDR3 in DNA: TGTGCCAGCAGTCCAGGACTAGCTTCAGAGACCCAGTACTTC.